This T cell receptor (beta chain) was obtained from a study of T cells in Graves' hyperthyroidism and ophthalmopathy. This clonotype has a count of ten or more. Clinical symptoms, serum thyroxine, TRAb, thyroid ultrasound and orbital computed tomography established diagnosis. Amplified TCR beta CDR3 regions came from RNA transcripts. First-round RT-PCR with HTBI primers amplified the TCR CDR3 region. TCRdb independently ran MiXCR on the multiplex PCR reads; one entry per CDR3 protein. Of approximately 620,000 distinct CDR3 sequences detected, approximately 15% appear once; the ten largest clones hold roughly 3.3%. The germline gives CDR1 SGHNT, CDR2 YENEEA. The V and J ends lost 2 bases and 1 base respectively, with 9 bases between them. The CDR3 runs to 15 residues.

The rearrangement links TRBV11-3 to TRBJ2-1, with D perhaps TRBD2 (6 bases). Source material: blood. This TCR was recovered from a woman in her 40s with Graves' ophthalmopathy. The CDR3 DNA reads TGTGCCAGCAGCTTAAGCGCGGGATCCTACAATGAGCAGTTCTTC. Amino acid sequence: CASSLSAGSYNEQFF.